This entry is about one T cell receptor (beta chain). Its specificity is unknown. This sample is drawn from a study of beta chain features in type 1 diabetes. Findings and limits, study-wide: There was a moderate but significant shortening of TCRB CDR3s in all four CD4+ subsets of Type 1 diabetes patients.

The purity of all sorted populations exceeded 98%. Of the isolated RNA, all was reverse transcribed, and so the sequenced material was expressed TCRB transcripts. Generated by immunoSEQ multiplex PCR, the TCRdb table keeps only in-frame clones and is missing some. This table has 50,000 to 55,000 clones, 55% to 80% appearing once. Germline assignment: CDR1 SGHRS and CDR2 YFSETQ. V trimming: 4 bases; J trimming: 7 bases; junction bases outside the gene matches: 10. This CDR3 region has 15 residues. This sequence joins TRBV5-1 and TRBJ2-1; TRBD2 agrees at 8 bases. The sample comprised stem cell memory CD4+ T cells from blood. This clonotype was obtained from a woman aged 30 to 39 with type 1 diabetes. The CDR3 loop reads CASSIHSGTTNEQFF. The DNA for the CDR3 is TGCGCCAGCAGCATCCATAGCGGGACGACGAATGAGCAGTTCTTC.